The 23 T cell receptor beta chains below were found in one sample sequenced in a study of PD-1 blockade in classical Hodgkin lymphoma. Clones were sequenced by immunoSEQ multiplex PCR, and TCRdb holds only the in-frame ones, with some missing. The profile shows about 90,000 clones, roughly nine tenths of them singletons. Described time point: cycle 4 day 1 (C4D1), after 6 weeks of nivolumab. All patients experienced relapse after autologous stem cell transplantation, and brentuximab vedotin exposure was variable. The sample here was peripheral blood mononuclear cells (PBMCs), taken before the fourth cycle of nivolumab. These TCRs come from a human donor with classical Hodgkin lymphoma.

This rearrangement joins TRBV28 to TRBJ1-2; a weak D match, TRBD1 (6 bases). In germline, CDR1 is MDHEN, CDR2 SYDVKM. CDR3 length: 14 amino acids. V lost 6 bases, J lost 4 bases, and 15 bases lay in between. CDR3 sequence (DNA): TGTGCCAGCAGACAGGGATTCGATACCTATGGCTACACCTTC. It codes for CASRQGFDTYGYTF.

The rearrangement joins TRBV6-5 to TRBJ1-1, with D unclear. The CDR3 has 13 amino acids. CDR1 MNHEY and CDR2 SVGAGI come from the germline V gene. V was clipped by 2 bases and J by 6 bases, with 10 bases between them. In nucleotides, the CDR3 is TGTGCCAGCAGTTACGGCCAGACCTCTGAAGCTTTCTTT. Its protein is CASSYGQTSEAFF.

The chain couples TRBV5-1 to TRBJ1-1; 9 bases are shared with TRBD1. CDR1 and CDR2 from the germline V gene are SGHRS and YFSETQ. The V segment lost 2 bases and the J segment 5 bases; nucleotides outside the gene matches: 1. CDR3 length: 13 amino acids. CDR3 nucleotides: TGCGCCAGCAGCTTTGACAGGGGGACTGAAGCTTTCTTT. It yields the protein CASSFDRGTEAFF.

The V call is TRBV4-1, the J call TRBJ1-1; D uncertain. Germline assignment: CDR1 MGHRA and CDR2 YSYEKL. The ends were cut back, 4 bases at V and 0 bases at J, with 9 bases in the middle. The CDR3 extends over 14 amino acids. As DNA, the CDR3 is TGCGCCAGCAGCCTAGTATCGTTGAACACTGAAGCTTTCTTT. Encoded protein: CASSLVSLNTEAFF.

This clone was seen only a few times. As DNA, the CDR3 is TGTGCCAGCAGTGAATTTGGAAGTAGGGCGGATGGCTACACCTTC. Protein product: CASSEFGSRADGYTF. The chain couples TRBV2 to TRBJ1-2; the D is unclear. Germline V gene data show CDR1 as SNHLY and CDR2 as FYNNEI. V was cut by 2 bases and J by 6 bases, with 16 bases left in between. There are 15 residues in the CDR3.

The J gene is TRBJ1-2, the V gene TRBV11-2; the match to TRBD1 covers 9 bases. The V gene end was trimmed by 4 bases and the J gene end by 8 bases; junction bases not matched to a gene: 11. Germline lookup yields CDR1 SGHAT and CDR2 FQNNGV. CDR3 length: 15 amino acids. The CDR3 spells CASSSLGQGLWGYTF. CDR3 nucleotides: TGTGCCAGCAGCTCCCTGGGACAGGGTTTGTGGGGCTACACCTTC.

This clone was detected a few times. The V and J genes are TRBV27 and TRBJ2-7; D remains ambiguous. The CDR3 contains 15 residues. Between the trimmed V and J ends, which lost 4 bases and 3 bases, there was a span of 16 bases. Germline-derived CDR1 and CDR2 are MNHEY and SMNVEV (reference sequence). The CDR3 bases are TGTGCCAGCAGTTACCAAAGGGCTACGGTCTACGAGCAGTACTTC. It specifies CASSYQRATVYEQYF.

This clone was seen only once. The chain has TRBV7-2 and TRBJ2-1; a weak D match, TRBD2 (5 bases). The CDR3 totals 16 residues. From germline, CDR1 is SGHTA and CDR2 FQGNSA. V dropped 0 bases and J dropped 5 bases, with 14 bases sitting between them. The CDR3 loop is CASSLAPSGPNNEQFF. The CDR3, as DNA: TGTGCCAGCAGCTTAGCGCCCAGCGGCCCCAACAATGAGCAGTTCTTC. Full variable domain (outside the CDR3, taken from reference TRBV7-2 and TRBJ2-1): GAGVSQSPSNKVTEKGKDVELRCDPISGHTALYWYRQSLGQGLEFLIYFQGNSAPDKSGLPSDRFSAERTGGSVSTLTIQRTQQEDSAVYLCASSLAPSGPNNEQFFGPGTRLTVL.

This sequence joins TRBV2 and TRBJ2-4, with TRBD2 matching over 10 bases. The trim removed 9 bases at V and 0 bases at J, leaving 5 bases unmatched. This CDR3 contains 15 residues. Germline loops: CDR1 SNHLY, CDR2 FYNNEI. This CDR3 is CARASGGLAKNIQYF. DNA of the CDR3: TGTGCCAGAGCTAGCGGGGGATTAGCCAAAAACATTCAGTACTTC.

The chain couples TRBV14 to TRBJ2-5; 8 bases agree with TRBD1. Germline V CDR1 and CDR2: SGHDN, FVKESK. The CDR3 covers 15 residues. The J segment lost 5 bases and the V segment lost 5 bases, leaving 10 bases of the junction unmatched. The CDR3 protein is CASSSQTGVGETQYF. CDR3 bases: TGTGCCAGCAGCTCCCAGACAGGGGTGGGGGAGACCCAGTACTTC.

V usage is TRBV28 and J usage is TRBJ1-5; D unresolved. The CDR3 covers 14 residues. Per germline, CDR1 MDHEN and CDR2 SYDVKM. V dropped 1 base and J dropped 1 base, with 5 bases sitting between them. The CDR3 loop is CASSLSGSNQPQHF. The DNA of the CDR3 is TGTGCCAGCAGTTTATCGGGGAGCAATCAGCCCCAGCATTTT.

The chain is built from TRBV27 and TRBJ2-7; 7 bases are a match to TRBD1. V was pared by 7 bases and J by 5 bases, with 11 bases of the junction left unmatched. CDR1 is MNHEY, CDR2 SMNVEV, per germline (reference sequence). This CDR3 is 14 amino acids long. The CDR3 reads CASTPIGGRHEQYF. In DNA form, the CDR3 reads TGTGCCAGCACCCCGATAGGGGGCCGCCACGAGCAGTACTTC.

The V gene is TRBV7-3, the J gene TRBJ1-1, with 7 bases identical to TRBD1. Germline CDR1 reads SGHTA; CDR2 reads FQGTGA. This CDR3 region has 15 residues. Trimming cost V 2 bases and J 4 bases; bases outside gene matches: 7. The CDR3, as DNA: TGTGCCAGCAGCTTACAGGGGGGGCTCGGCACTGAAGCTTTCTTT. Translated: CASSLQGGLGTEAFF.

CDR3 loop: CSVEAKSSYEQYF. For the CDR3, the DNA is TGCAGCGTTGAGGCGAAGAGCTCCTACGAGCAGTACTTC. The chain links TRBV29-1 to TRBJ2-7; D ambiguous. The length of the CDR3 is 13 residues. Trimming pared 3 bases from V and 0 bases from J, leaving 9 bases between. Germline V CDR1 and CDR2: SQVTM, ANQGSEA.

The V and J genes are TRBV30 and TRBJ1-3; possible D gene TRBD1, 5 bases. This CDR3 has 14 residues. V lost 3 bases and J lost 0, with 9 bases in between. Germline values: CDR1 GTSNPN, CDR2 SVGIG (reference sequence). The CDR3 region has the DNA TGTGCCTGGAGCGGGGGGGGCTCTGGAAACACCATATATTTT. It codes for CAWSGGGSGNTIYF.

In nucleotides, the CDR3 is TGTGCCAGCATCCTTATCTCTCCCGACAGGGTGTGTGAAAAACTGTTTTTT. Its translation is CASILISPDRVCEKLFF. The J gene is TRBJ1-4, the V gene TRBV27; 7 bases match TRBD1. The CDR3 sequence is 17 residues long. In germline, CDR1 is MNHEY, CDR2 SMNVEV (reference sequence). V was pared by 7 bases and J by 7 bases, with 18 bases of the junction left unmatched.

The chain recombines TRBV11-3 with TRBJ2-6, with D perhaps matching TRBD1 (6 bases). Germline loops: CDR1 SGHNT, CDR2 YENEEA. Between the trimmed V and J ends, which lost 5 bases and 4 bases, there was a span of 18 bases. This CDR3 spans 17 amino acids. CDR3 coding DNA: TGTGCCAGCAGCCCGGACATGGGGACATCAGGGGCCAACGTCCTGACTTTC. Protein: CASSPDMGTSGANVLTF.

The chain links TRBV6-5 to TRBJ1-2; no reliable D call. The CDR3 is 13 residues long. V was trimmed by 6 bases and J by 0 bases, leaving 8 bases between them. The germline CDR1 and CDR2 sequences are MNHEY and SVGAGI. The CDR3 here is CASSPRANYGYTF. The CDR3 DNA reads as TGTGCCAGCAGCCCTAGGGCTAACTATGGCTACACCTTC.

The chain recombines TRBV30 with TRBJ1-2, with 9 bases matching TRBD1. This CDR3 spans 14 amino acids. The V segment lost 2 bases and the J segment 5 bases; nucleotides outside the gene matches: 6. Germline V gene data show CDR1 as GTSNPN and CDR2 as SVGIG (reference sequence). The CDR3 loop reads CAWSSRTGVYGYTF. The CDR3 bases are TGTGCCTGGAGTTCCCGGACAGGGGTGTATGGCTACACCTTC.

This clone was detected only once. The rearrangement uses TRBV13 and TRBJ2-1, with D perhaps matching TRBD2 (5 bases). The CDR3 is made up of 16 amino acids. V lost 8 bases to trimming and J lost 1 base, with 18 bases between them. Germline loops: CDR1 PRHDT, CDR2 FYEKMQ (reference sequence). The CDR3 nucleotides are TGTGCCAGCCGCCGACCGGGAAGCGGATCCTACAATGAGCAGTTCTTC. Translation: CASRRPGSGSYNEQFF.

This CDR3 is CASSVVSQVSDEQFF. CDR3 DNA sequence: TGTGCCAGCAGCGTAGTTTCTCAAGTATCGGATGAGCAGTTCTTC. The chain combines TRBV9 with TRBJ2-1; D call uncertain. In germline, CDR1 is SGDLS, CDR2 YYNGEE. The CDR3 extends over 15 amino acids. Trimming stripped 0 bases from V and 8 bases from J, with 15 bases between.

The chain carries TRBV19 and TRBJ1-5; D possibly corresponds to TRBD1 (5 bases). V was shortened by 3 bases and J by 0 bases, with 15 bases between the two germline ends. In germline, CDR1 is LNHDA, CDR2 SQIVND (reference sequence). The CDR3 is made up of 17 amino acids. CDR3: CASSIRQLLYSNQPQHF. CDR3 nucleotide sequence: TGTGCCAGTAGTATTCGACAGCTCCTCTATAGCAATCAGCCCCAGCATTTT.

V usage is TRBV9 and J usage is TRBJ1-5; D is ambiguous. CDR1 SGDLS and CDR2 YYNGEE come from the germline V gene. V was pared by 0 bases and J by 0 bases, with 7 bases between. This CDR3 contains 15 residues. This CDR3 is CASSVAGNSNQPQHF. For the CDR3, the DNA is TGTGCCAGCAGCGTAGCGGGGAATAGCAATCAGCCCCAGCATTTT. Complete variable domain (other parts from reference TRBV9 and TRBJ1-5): DSGVTQTPKHLITATGQRVTLRCSPRSGDLSVYWYQQSLDQGLQFLIQYYNGEERAKGNILERFSAQQFPDLHSELNLSSLELGDSALYFCASSVAGNSNQPQHFGDGTRLSIL.